These T cell receptor beta chains were read from a single sample in a study of blood T cell repertoires in COVID-19. TCRdb's table, derived via immunoSEQ multiplex PCR, lists solely in-frame clones and lacks some. The sample lists about 160,000 clones; 84% were seen once. Sequencing used PBMCs or T cells enriched from blood (not recorded which). Receptors originate from a woman aged 50 to 60 who had recovered from COVID-19. Both conserved end residues are part of each CDR3. The D gene is left open where the match is weak. The size field is filled for only some rows; it gives once, few, many or a size class.

v_gene	abundance	j_gene	d_gene	CDR3nt	CDR3aa
TRBV19	once	TRBJ1-6	NA	TGTGCCAGTAGTTTCCTAAGATCGGACAGCAGGAATTCACCCCTCCACTTT	CASSFLRSDSRNSPLHF
TRBV28	NA	TRBJ1-6	NA	TGTGCCAGCAGTCCGCGGGGGCCACCCCTCCACTTT	CASSPRGPPLHF
TRBV28	NA	TRBJ2-5	NA	TGTGCCAGCAGTGGGGCAGGGGTTGGAGAGACCCAGTACTTC	CASSGAGVGETQYF
TRBV3-1/TRBV3-2	NA	TRBJ1-6	TRBD1	TGTGCCAGCAGCCAAGGACAGGGATATTCACCCCTCCACTTT	CASSQGQGYSPLHF
TRBV18	NA	TRBJ1-1	NA	TGTGCCAGCTCACCCGGACAGTTTGCCGAAGCTTTCTTT	CASSPGQFAEAFF
TRBV7-2	NA	TRBJ2-7	TRBD2	TGTGCCAGCAGCAATCGACTAGCGGGGGATCAGGCCTACGAGCAGTACTTC	CASSNRLAGDQAYEQYF
TRBV15	NA	TRBJ2-1	TRBD2	TGTGCCACCAGCAGAGGAGCGGGGGGGTTCAATGAGCAGTTCTTC	CATSRGAGGFNEQFF
TRBV5-4	NA	TRBJ2-1	TRBD2	TGTGCCAGCAGCAAGACTAGCGGGGGAATATACAATGAGCAGTTCTTC	CASSKTSGGIYNEQFF
TRBV11-2	NA	TRBJ2-2	TRBD1	TGTGCCAGCAAGTGGGACAGGACGAACACCGGGGAGCTGTTTTTT	CASKWDRTNTGELFF
TRBV7-9	NA	TRBJ1-2	NA	TGTGCCAGCAGCTTGACTGGAAGTTCGTTTAACTATGGCTACACCTTC	CASSLTGSSFNYGYTF